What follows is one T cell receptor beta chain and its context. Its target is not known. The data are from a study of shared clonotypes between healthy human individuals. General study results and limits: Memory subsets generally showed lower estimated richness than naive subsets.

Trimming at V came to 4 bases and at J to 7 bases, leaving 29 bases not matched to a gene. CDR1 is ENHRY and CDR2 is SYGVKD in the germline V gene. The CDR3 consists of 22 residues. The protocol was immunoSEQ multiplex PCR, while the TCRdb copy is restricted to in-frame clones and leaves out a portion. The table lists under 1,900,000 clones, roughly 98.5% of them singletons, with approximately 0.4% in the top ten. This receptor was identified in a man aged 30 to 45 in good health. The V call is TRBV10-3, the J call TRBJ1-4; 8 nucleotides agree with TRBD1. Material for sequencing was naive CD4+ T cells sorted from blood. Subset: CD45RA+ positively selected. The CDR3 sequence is CAISASRDTGGQGRLVSEKLFF. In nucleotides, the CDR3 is TGTGCCATCAGTGCCTCGAGGGACACCGGTGGACAGGGCAGGCTAGTGAGTGAAAAACTGTTTTTT.